The clone carrying this TCR beta chain was found many times. What it binds is not known. Regarding time point: sample taken at primary tumor resection. The entry originates in a study of spatial heterogeneity in lung cancer. Study-level information: Detection consistently yielded more beta chains than alpha chains.

The V gene lost 5 bases and the J gene lost 6 bases, with 18 bases spanning the gap. This CDR3 contains 15 residues. The germline V gene encodes CDR1 SEHNR and CDR2 FQNEAQ (reference sequence). Findings and caveats of the study: Tumor mutation count correlated with how many alpha and beta TCRs expanded intratumorally.

The presence of a unique molecular identifier marked each TCR cDNA molecule. TCRdb re-analysed the 5' RACE reads in MiXCR, keeping a single row per CDR3 protein. This table has about 100,000 distinct CDR3 sequences, 3.5% to 5% appearing once. This clonotype originated in a male donor with early-stage non-small cell lung cancer. The source was lung tumor tissue, collected at surgery. The rearrangement joins TRBV7-9 to TRBJ2-3; D not certain. CDR3 nucleotides: TGTGCCAGCAGCCAGACTCAAAGTACGTTGGATACGCAGTATTTT. Its protein product is CASSQTQSTLDTQYF.